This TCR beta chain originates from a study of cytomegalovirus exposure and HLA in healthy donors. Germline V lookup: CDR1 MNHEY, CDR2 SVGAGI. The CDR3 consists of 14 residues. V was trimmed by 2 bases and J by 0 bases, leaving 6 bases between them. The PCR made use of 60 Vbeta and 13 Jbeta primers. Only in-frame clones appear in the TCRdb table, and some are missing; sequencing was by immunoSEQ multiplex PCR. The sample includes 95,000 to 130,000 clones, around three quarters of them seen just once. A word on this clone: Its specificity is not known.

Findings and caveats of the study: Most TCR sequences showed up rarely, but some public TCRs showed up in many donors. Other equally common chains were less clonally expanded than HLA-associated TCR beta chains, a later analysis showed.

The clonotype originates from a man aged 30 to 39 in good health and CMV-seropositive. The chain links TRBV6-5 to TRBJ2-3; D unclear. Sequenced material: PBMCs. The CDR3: CASSYLSSTDTQYF. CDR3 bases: TGTGCCAGCAGTTACCTTAGTAGCACAGATACGCAGTATTTT.